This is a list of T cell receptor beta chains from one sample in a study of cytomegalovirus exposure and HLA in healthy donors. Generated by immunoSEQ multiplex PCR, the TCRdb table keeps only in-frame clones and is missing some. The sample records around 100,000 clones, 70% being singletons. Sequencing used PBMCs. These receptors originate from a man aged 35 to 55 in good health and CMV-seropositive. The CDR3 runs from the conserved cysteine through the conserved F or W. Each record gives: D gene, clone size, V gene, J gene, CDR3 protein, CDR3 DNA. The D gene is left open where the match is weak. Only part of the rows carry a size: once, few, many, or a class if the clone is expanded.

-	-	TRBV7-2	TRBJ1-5	CASSPRENQPQHF	TGTGCCAGCAGCCCCAGGGAAAATCAGCCCCAGCATTTT
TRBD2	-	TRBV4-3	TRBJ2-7	CASSQGLAGVREQYF	TGCGCCAGCAGCCAAGGACTAGCGGGAGTTCGCGAGCAGTACTTC
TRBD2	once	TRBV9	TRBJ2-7	CASSAGTSGNEQYF	TGTGCCAGCAGCGCCGGGACTAGCGGGAACGAGCAGTACTTC
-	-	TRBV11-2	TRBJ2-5	CASSLLVETQYF	TGTGCCAGCAGCCTCCTCGTAGAGACCCAGTACTTC
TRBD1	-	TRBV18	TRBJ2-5	CASSRRTGVKETQYF	TGTGCCAGCTCTCGTCGGACAGGGGTTAAAGAGACCCAGTACTTC
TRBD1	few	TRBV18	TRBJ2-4	CASSPRVGTAKNIQYF	TGTGCCAGCTCACCACGGGTAGGGACAGCTAAAAACATTCAGTACTTC
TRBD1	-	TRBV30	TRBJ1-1	CAADRGGDTEAFF	TGTGCCGCTGACAGGGGTGGGGACACTGAAGCTTTCTTT
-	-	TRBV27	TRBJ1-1	CASSLGGMNTEAFF	TGTGCCAGCAGTTTAGGGGGGATGAACACTGAAGCTTTCTTT
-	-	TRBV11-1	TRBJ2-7	CASRLADSYEQYF	TGTGCCAGCAGATTAGCGGACAGCTACGAGCAGTACTTC
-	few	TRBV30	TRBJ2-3	CAWSVIGGDTQYF	TGTGCCTGGAGTGTAATCGGGGGAGATACGCAGTATTTT
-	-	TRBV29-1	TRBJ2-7	CSVTGTALGYEQYF	TGCAGCGTCACCGGGACTGCCCTTGGCTACGAGCAGTACTTC
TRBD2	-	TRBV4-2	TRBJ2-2	CASSQDGTSGYTNTGELFF	TGTGCCAGCAGCCAAGATGGGACTAGCGGATATACGAACACCGGGGAGCTGTTTTTT
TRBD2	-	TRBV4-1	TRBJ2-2	CASSPSGTGELFF	TGCGCCAGCAGCCCTAGCGGAACCGGGGAGCTGTTTTTT
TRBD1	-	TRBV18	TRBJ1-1	CASSPTGPNTEAFF	TGTGCCAGCTCACCGACAGGGCCGAACACTGAAGCTTTCTTT
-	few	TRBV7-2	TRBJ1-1	CASSSRTENTEAFF	TGTGCCAGCAGCTCCCGTACAGAGAACACTGAAGCTTTCTTT
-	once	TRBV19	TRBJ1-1	CASSIRGNPEAFF	TGTGCCAGTAGTATCAGAGGGAACCCTGAAGCTTTCTTT